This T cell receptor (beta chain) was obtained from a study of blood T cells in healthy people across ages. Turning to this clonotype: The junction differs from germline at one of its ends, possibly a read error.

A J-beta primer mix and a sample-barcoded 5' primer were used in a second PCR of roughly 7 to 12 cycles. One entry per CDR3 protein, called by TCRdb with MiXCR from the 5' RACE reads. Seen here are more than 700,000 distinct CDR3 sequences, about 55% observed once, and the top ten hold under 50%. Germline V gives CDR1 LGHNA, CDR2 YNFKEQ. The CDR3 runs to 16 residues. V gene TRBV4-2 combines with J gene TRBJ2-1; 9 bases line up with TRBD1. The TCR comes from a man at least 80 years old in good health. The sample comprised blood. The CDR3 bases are TGTGCCAACAGCCAACGGGGACAGGGTCTGGGTGGTGAGCAGTTCTTC. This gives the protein CANSQRGQGLGGEQFF.